These 13 T cell receptor beta chains were sequenced from one sample in a study of radiation and T cells in renal cell carcinoma. The protocol was immunoSEQ multiplex PCR, while the TCRdb copy is restricted to in-frame clones and leaves out a portion. The repertoire has about 120,000 clones, 81% of them found once; the top ten carry 5.8%. This sample's time point: blood 2 weeks post-SBRT. Treatment reported: 15 Gy SBRT to primary tumor, nephrectomy 4 weeks later. The sequences come from blood, collected from a patient whose treatment included radiotherapy and nephrectomy. The receptors here all came from a man aged 45-60 years with renal cell carcinoma.

The chain uses TRBV19 and TRBJ1-5; TRBD1 might be the D (5 bases). V was shortened by 3 bases and J by 3 bases, with 18 bases between the two germline ends. CDR1 and CDR2 (germline): LNHDA, SQIVND (reference sequence). CDR3 length: 17 residues. CDR3 amino acids: CASSMGLGTAFNQPQHF. In nucleotides, the CDR3 is TGTGCCAGTAGTATGGGGCTGGGTACAGCCTTCAATCAGCCCCAGCATTTT.

This clone showed up many times. CDR3 bases: TGCGCCAGCAGCCACGCAGGGATGGAGAACACTGAAGCTTTCTTT. Translated, it gives CASSHAGMENTEAFF. The V call is TRBV4-1, the J call TRBJ1-1, with a tentative D call TRBD1 (5 bases). There are 15 residues in the CDR3. Looked up from germline, CDR1 is MGHRA and CDR2 is YSYEKL. Trimming took off 3 bases at V and 1 base at J, with 12 bases between the two ends.

The chain employs TRBV27 and TRBJ2-1, with TRBD2 identical over 14 bases. V was pared by 5 bases and J by 7 bases, with 13 bases of the junction left unmatched. Germline V CDR1 and CDR2: MNHEY, SMNVEV (reference sequence). The CDR3 has 18 residues. The CDR3 region is CASSLRLAGGPVVNEQFF. CDR3 coding DNA: TGTGCCAGCAGTCTCCGACTAGCGGGAGGGCCTGTGGTGAATGAGCAGTTCTTC.

The chain recombines TRBV9 with TRBJ2-3, with a tentative D call TRBD2 (6 bases). This CDR3 is built from 15 residues. In germline, CDR1 is SGDLS, CDR2 YYNGEE. The V end was cut by 2 bases, the J end by 3 bases, with 13 bases between. The chain's CDR3 is CASSVSGTVTDTQYF. Written as DNA, the CDR3 is TGTGCCAGCAGCGTTTCCGGGACTGTTACAGATACGCAGTATTTT.

This clone was observed a few times. The V call is TRBV5-1, the J call TRBJ1-1, with D unclear. CDR1 and CDR2 (germline): SGHRS, YFSETQ. V lost 4 bases and J lost 5, with 12 bases in between. The length of the CDR3 is 13 residues. The CDR3 here is CASSVGLETEAFF. In nucleotides, the CDR3 is TGCGCCAGCAGCGTCGGACTGGAGACTGAAGCTTTCTTT.

The chain joins TRBV19 to TRBJ1-2; D perhaps matches TRBD1 (5 bases). Trimming took 5 bases from V and 3 from J, leaving 10 bases between them. Germline V gene sequence: CDR1 LNHDA, CDR2 SQIVND (reference sequence). The CDR3 consists of 13 residues. The CDR3 protein is CASSPSTDYGYTF. CDR3 DNA sequence: TGTGCCAGTAGTCCCTCGACAGACTATGGCTACACCTTC.

This chain connects TRBV6-5 to TRBJ1-5, with D unclear. With 6 bases removed from V and 6 bases from J, the gap between germline ends came to 12 bases. The germline V gene encodes CDR1 MNHEY and CDR2 SVGAGI. CDR3 length equals 13 residues. The CDR3 nucleotides are TGTGCCAGCAGCTTCGGATGGGGTCAGCCCCAGCATTTT. It specifies CASSFGWGQPQHF.

In its sample, this clone was seen once. In DNA form, the CDR3 reads TGTGCCAGCAGCGCGGACAGGAGCGGGAACTATGGCTACACCTTC. This sequence encodes CASSADRSGNYGYTF. V and J are TRBV9 and TRBJ1-2; TRBD1 matches 7 bases. CDR1 is SGDLS, CDR2 YYNGEE, per germline. This CDR3 comprises 15 residues. V lost 3 bases to trimming and J lost 2 bases; unmatched junction nucleotides: 7.

This clone was picked up a small number of times. J is TRBJ2-7 and V is TRBV28; 7 positions match TRBD2. The germline V gene encodes CDR1 MDHEN and CDR2 SYDVKM. The CDR3 contains 17 residues. Trimming at V came to 3 bases and at J to 0 bases, leaving 11 bases not matched to a gene. The CDR3 nucleotides are TGTGCCAGCAGTTTGGGGAGGGCAGAAAAATTCTCCTACGAGCAGTACTTC. Protein product: CASSLGRAEKFSYEQYF.

The rearrangement joins TRBV7-8 to TRBJ2-5, with 9 bases fitting TRBD2. The CDR3 length is 15 residues. CDR1 is SGHVS, CDR2 FQNEAQ, per germline. With 2 bases clipped from V and 2 bases from J, the junction kept 3 bases outside the gene matches. CDR3 amino acids: CASSLSLAGQETQYF. The CDR3 coding sequence is TGTGCCAGCAGCTTAAGCCTAGCGGGGCAAGAGACCCAGTACTTC.

The chain links TRBV5-4 to TRBJ2-5, with 9 bases matching TRBD1. Germline CDR1 and CDR2: SGHNT and YYREEE (reference sequence). Trimming at V came to 0 bases and at J to 4 bases, leaving 7 bases not matched to a gene. CDR3 length: 16 amino acids. The CDR3: CASSLARTGVGETQYF. In DNA form, the CDR3 reads TGTGCCAGCAGCTTGGCGCGGACAGGGGTTGGAGAGACCCAGTACTTC.

The genes are TRBV19 and TRBJ2-1; 7 nucleotides align to TRBD2. V lost 8 bases and J lost 3; bases outside the gene matches: 25. Germline V gives CDR1 LNHDA, CDR2 SQIVND (reference sequence). The CDR3 runs 20 residues. The CDR3 bases are TGTGCCAGTGGGAGGGTGGTGCCACCCCCGAAGGACGGGCTCTACAATGAGCAGTTCTTC. Translated, it gives CASGRVVPPPKDGLYNEQFF.

The chain links TRBV4-1 to TRBJ2-3; 8 nucleotides match TRBD1. CDR3 length equals 17 residues. Per germline, CDR1 MGHRA and CDR2 YSYEKL. The ends lost 4 bases at V and 3 bases at J; junction bases unmatched: 12. DNA for the CDR3: TGCGCCAGCAGCCCGAGGAAGGACAGGGCGAGTACAGATACGCAGTATTTT. It specifies CASSPRKDRASTDTQYF.